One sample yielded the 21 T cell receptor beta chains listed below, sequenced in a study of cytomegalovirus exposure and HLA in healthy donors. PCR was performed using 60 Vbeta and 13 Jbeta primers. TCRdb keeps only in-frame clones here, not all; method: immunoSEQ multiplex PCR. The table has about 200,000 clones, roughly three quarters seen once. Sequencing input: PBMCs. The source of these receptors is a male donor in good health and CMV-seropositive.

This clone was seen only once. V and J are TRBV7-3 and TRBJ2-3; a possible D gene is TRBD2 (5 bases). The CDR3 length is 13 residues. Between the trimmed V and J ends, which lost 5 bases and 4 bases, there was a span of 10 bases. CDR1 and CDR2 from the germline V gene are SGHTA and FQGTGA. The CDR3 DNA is TGTGCCAGCAGCCCACCAGCGGCAGATACGCAGTATTTT. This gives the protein CASSPPAADTQYF. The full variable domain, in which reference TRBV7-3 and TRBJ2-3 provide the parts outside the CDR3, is GAGVSQTPSNKVTEKGKYVELRCDPISGHTALYWYRQSLGQGPEFLIYFQGTGAADDSGLPNDRFFAVRPEGSVSTLKIQRTERGDSAVYLCASSPPAADTQYFGPGTRLTVL.

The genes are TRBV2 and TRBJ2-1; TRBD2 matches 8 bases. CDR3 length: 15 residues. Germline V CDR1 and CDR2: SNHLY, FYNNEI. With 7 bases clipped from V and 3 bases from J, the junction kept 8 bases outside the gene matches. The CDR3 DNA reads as TGTGCCAGCACCGGGGGGGGGACGGACTACAATGAGCAGTTCTTC. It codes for CASTGGGTDYNEQFF.

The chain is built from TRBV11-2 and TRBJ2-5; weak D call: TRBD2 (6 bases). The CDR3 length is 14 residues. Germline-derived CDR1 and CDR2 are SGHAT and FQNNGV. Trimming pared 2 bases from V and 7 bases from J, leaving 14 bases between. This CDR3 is CASSLREGLTTQYF. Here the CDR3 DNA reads TGTGCCAGCAGCTTACGCGAGGGACTGACGACCCAGTACTTC.

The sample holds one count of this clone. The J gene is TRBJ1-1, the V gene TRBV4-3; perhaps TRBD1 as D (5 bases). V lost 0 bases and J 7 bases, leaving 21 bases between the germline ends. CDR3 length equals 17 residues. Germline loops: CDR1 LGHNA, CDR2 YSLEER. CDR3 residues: CASSQDESLGPENEAFF. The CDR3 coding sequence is TGCGCCAGCAGCCAAGATGAAAGTCTGGGGCCGGAAAATGAAGCTTTCTTT.

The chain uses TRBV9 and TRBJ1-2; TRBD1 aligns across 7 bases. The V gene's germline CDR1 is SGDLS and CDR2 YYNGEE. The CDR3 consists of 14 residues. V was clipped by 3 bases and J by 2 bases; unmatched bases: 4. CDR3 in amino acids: CASSAVQGNYGYTF. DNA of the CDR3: TGTGCCAGCAGCGCGGTACAGGGGAACTATGGCTACACCTTC.

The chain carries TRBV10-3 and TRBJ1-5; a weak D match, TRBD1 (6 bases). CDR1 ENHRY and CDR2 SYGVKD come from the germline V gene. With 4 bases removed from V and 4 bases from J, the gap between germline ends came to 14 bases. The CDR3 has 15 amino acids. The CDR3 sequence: CAISAGQGFNQPQHF. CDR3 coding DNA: TGTGCCATCAGTGCGGGACAAGGCTTTAATCAGCCCCAGCATTTT.

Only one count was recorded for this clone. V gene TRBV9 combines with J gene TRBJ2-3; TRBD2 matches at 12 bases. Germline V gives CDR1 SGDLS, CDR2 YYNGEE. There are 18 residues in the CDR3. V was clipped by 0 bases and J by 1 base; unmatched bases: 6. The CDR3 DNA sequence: TGTGCCAGCAGCGTAGCCCCTAGCGGGAGGGCCGGCACAGATACGCAGTATTTT. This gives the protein CASSVAPSGRAGTDTQYF.

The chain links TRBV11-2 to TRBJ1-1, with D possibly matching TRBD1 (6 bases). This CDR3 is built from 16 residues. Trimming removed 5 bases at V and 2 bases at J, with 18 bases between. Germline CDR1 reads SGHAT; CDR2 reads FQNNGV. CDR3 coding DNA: TGTGCCAGCAGCCCGAACCCAGGGGTGGGAAACACTGAAGCTTTCTTT. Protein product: CASSPNPGVGNTEAFF.

DNA for the CDR3: TGTGCCAGCAGTGAATCCGTCTACGAGCAGTACTTC. It codes for CASSESVYEQYF. The chain uses TRBV6-1 and TRBJ2-7; D ambiguous. Germline V gene lookup returns CDR1 MNHNS and CDR2 SASEGT. V lost 2 bases and J 3 bases, leaving 5 bases between the germline ends. The CDR3 runs to 12 residues.

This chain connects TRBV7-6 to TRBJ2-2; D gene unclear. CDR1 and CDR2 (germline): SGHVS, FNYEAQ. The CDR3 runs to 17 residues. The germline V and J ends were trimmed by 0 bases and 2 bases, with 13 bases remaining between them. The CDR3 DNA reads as TGTGCCAGCAGCTTAGCGTTGAGAGGAAAAAACACCGGGGAGCTGTTTTTT. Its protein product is CASSLALRGKNTGELFF.

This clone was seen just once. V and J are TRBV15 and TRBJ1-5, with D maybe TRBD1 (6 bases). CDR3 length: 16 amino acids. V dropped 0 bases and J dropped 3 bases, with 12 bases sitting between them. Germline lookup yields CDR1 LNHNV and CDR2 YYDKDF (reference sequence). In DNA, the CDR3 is TGTGCCACCAGCAGAGATAAGGGGGGGCCCAATCAGCCCCAGCATTTT. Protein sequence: CATSRDKGGPNQPQHF.

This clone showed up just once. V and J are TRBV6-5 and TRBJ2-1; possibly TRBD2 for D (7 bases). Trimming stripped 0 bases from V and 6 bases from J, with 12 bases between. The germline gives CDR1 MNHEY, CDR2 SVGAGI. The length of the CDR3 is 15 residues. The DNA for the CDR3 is TGTGCCAGCAGTTACTCGAGGGGGGGCCTCAATGAGCAGTTCTTC. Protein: CASSYSRGGLNEQFF.

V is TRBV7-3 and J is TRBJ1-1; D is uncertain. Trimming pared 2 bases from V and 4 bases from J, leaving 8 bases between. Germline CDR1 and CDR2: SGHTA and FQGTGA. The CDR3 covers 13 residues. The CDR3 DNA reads TGTGCCAGCAGCTTATTTACTGGCACTGAAGCTTTCTTT. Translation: CASSLFTGTEAFF.

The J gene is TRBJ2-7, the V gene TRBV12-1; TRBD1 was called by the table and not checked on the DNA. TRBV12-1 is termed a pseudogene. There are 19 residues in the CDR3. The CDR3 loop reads CASSPRGTGYPGSGYEQYF. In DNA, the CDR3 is TGTGCCAGCAGCCCCAGGGGGACAGGGTATCCGGGCTCAGGCTACGAGCAGTACTTC.

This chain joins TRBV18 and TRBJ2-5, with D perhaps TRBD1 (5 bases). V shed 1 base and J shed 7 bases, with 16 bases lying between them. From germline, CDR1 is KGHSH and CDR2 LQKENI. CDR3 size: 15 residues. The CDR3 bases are TGTGCCAGCTCACCACGGTTAGGGGTAGATGCGACCCAGTACTTC. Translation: CASSPRLGVDATQYF.

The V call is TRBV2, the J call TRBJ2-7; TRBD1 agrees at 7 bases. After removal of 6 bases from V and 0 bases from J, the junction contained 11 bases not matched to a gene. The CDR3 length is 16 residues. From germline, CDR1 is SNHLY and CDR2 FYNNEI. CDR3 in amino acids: CASRNPGGQSSYEQYF. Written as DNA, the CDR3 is TGTGCCAGCAGGAATCCAGGGGGTCAAAGCTCCTACGAGCAGTACTTC.

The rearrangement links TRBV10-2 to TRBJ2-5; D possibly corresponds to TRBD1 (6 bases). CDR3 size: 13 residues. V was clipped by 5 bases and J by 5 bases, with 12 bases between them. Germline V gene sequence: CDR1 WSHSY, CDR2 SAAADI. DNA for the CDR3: TGCGCCAGCAGTCTAGGACAGAGGGAGACCCAGTACTTC. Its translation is CASSLGQRETQYF.

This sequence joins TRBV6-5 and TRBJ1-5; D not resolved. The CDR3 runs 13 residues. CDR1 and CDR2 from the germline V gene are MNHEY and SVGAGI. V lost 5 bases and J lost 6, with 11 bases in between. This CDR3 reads CASSLVAPQPQHF. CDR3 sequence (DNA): TGTGCCAGCAGTCTTGTAGCGCCTCAGCCCCAGCATTTT.

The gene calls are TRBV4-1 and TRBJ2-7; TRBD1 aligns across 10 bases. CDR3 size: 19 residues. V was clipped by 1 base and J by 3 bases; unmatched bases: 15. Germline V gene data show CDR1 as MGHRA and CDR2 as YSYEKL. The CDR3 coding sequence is TGCGCCAGCAGCCAAGTTGCGGGACAGGGGTACGCGAATATCTACGAGCAGTACTTC. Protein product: CASSQVAGQGYANIYEQYF.

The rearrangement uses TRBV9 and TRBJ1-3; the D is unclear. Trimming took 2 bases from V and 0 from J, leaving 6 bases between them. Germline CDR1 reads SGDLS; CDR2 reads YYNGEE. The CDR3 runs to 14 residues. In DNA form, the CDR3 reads TGTGCCAGCAGCGTCCTATACTCTGGAAACACCATATATTTT. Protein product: CASSVLYSGNTIYF.

This chain's CDR3 is CASSEHRDRGPGYTF. The DNA for the CDR3 is TGTGCCAGCAGCGAACACCGGGACAGGGGGCCTGGCTACACCTTC. V and J are TRBV14 and TRBJ1-2, with 12 bases aligning to TRBD1. Germline CDR1 SGHDN, CDR2 FVKESK. V shed 5 bases and J 7 bases; nucleotides not matched to a gene: 8. The CDR3 has 15 residues. The whole variable domain, filled in from reference TRBV14 and TRBJ1-2, reads EAGVTQFPSHSVIEKGQTVTLRCDPISGHDNLYWYRRVMGKEIKFLLHFVKESKQDESGMPNNRFLAERTGGTYSTLKVQPAELEDSGVYFCASSEHRDRGPGYTFGSGTRLTVV.